This T cell receptor (beta chain) comes out of a study of T cells in Graves' hyperthyroidism and ophthalmopathy. Trimming shortened V by 0 bases and J by 5 bases, and 11 bases separated the two germline ends. CDR3 length equals 15 residues. Germline CDR1 reads MNHNS; CDR2 reads SASEGT. Pregnant or lactating patients were excluded, as were those with uncontrolled infection or other autoimmune disease. The source material, RNA transcripts, was used to amplify TCR beta CDR3 regions. The study used the HTBI primer set for a first-round RT-PCR of the TCR CDR3. TCRdb itself ran the multiplex PCR reads through MiXCR, one entry per CDR3 protein. The sample lists 540,000 or so distinct CDR3 sequences, approximately 15% occurring once.

Sequencing input: blood. The V and J genes are TRBV6-1 and TRBJ1-5; D gene unclear. The clonotype originates from a woman aged 30 to 39 with Graves' hyperthyroidism. As DNA, the CDR3 is TGTGCCAGCAGTGAAGCGGCTGCAGCCCATCAGCCCCAGCATTTT. Its protein product is CASSEAAAAHQPQHF.